This T cell receptor beta chain originates from a study of early stage breast cancer tumors. Findings of the study overall: Comparing each tissue with blood distinguished tumor from normal in most of the 16 patients. Chain pairing and CD4, CD8 or FOXP3 expression were not captured.

Each sample had two DNA replicates, 0.5 ug blood or around 1.5 ug tissue. Data came from immunoSEQ multiplex PCR; TCRdb stores just in-frame clones and leaves some out. The table shows under 45,000 clones, with approximately 74% occurring only once. Remarks on this clone: Antigen: not known.

The CDR3 is 15 residues long. The germline V gene has CDR1 SGHAT and CDR2 FQNNGV. V lost 5 bases to trimming and J lost 7 bases, with 15 bases between them. V is TRBV11-2 and J is TRBJ1-6; D possibly corresponds to TRBD1 (6 bases). The sample comprised blood. This receptor was obtained from a person between 55 and 69 years old with breast cancer. The CDR3 bases are TGTGCCAGCAGCACCACCGACCAGGGGAATTCACCCCTCCACTTT. This sequence encodes CASSTTDQGNSPLHF.